The 3 T cell receptor beta chains below come from one sample, sequenced in a study of blood T cells in healthy people across ages. The authors ran a second PCR of about 6 to 12 cycles using a sample-barcoded 5' primer and a J-beta primer mix. TCRdb itself ran the 5' RACE reads through MiXCR, one entry per CDR3 protein. The sample consists of 1.5 million to 2 million distinct CDR3 sequences, 25% to 30% of them appearing once. The specimen was blood. Receptor source: a woman aged 30 to 39 in good health.

The chain combines TRBV14 with TRBJ1-2, with D possibly TRBD1 on 5 matching bases. The V end was cut by 0 bases, the J end by 4 bases, with 18 bases between. Germline values: CDR1 SGHDN, CDR2 FVKESK. The CDR3 sequence is 17 residues long. Here the CDR3 reads CASSQEQWDRSVYGYTF. As DNA, the CDR3 is TGTGCCAGCAGCCAAGAGCAATGGGACCGATCAGTCTATGGCTACACCTTC.

The chain carries TRBV6-2 or TRBV6-3 and TRBJ1-2, with a possible D match to TRBD1 (5 bases). The CDR3 covers 13 residues. Germline V gives CDR1 MNHEY, CDR2 SVGEGT. V was clipped by 11 bases and J by 6 bases, with 19 bases between them. The CDR3, as DNA: TGTGCCGGCACACCGGGACCTGGACATGGCTACACCTTC. Translation gives CAGTPGPGHGYTF.

There are a few counts of this clonotype. The chain couples TRBV5-1 to TRBJ1-2; D is unresolved. The CDR3 extends over 14 amino acids. Germline V gene lookup returns CDR1 SGHRS and CDR2 YFSETQ. Trimming stripped 0 bases from V and 8 bases from J, with 14 bases between. CDR3 in amino acids: CASSLEGLGGGYTF. The CDR3 DNA reads TGCGCCAGCAGCTTGGAAGGCTTGGGTGGCGGCTACACCTTC.